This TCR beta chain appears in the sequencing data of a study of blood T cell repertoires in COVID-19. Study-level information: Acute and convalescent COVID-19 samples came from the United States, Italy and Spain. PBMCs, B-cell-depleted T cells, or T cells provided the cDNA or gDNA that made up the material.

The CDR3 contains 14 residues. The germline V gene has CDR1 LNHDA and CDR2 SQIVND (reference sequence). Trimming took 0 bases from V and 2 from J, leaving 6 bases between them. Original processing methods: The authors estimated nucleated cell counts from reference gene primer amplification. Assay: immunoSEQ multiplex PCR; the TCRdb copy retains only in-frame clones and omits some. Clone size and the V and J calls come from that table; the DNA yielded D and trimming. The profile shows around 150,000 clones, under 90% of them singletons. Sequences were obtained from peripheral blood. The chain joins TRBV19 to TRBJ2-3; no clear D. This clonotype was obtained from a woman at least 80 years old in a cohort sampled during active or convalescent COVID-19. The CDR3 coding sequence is TGTGCCAGTAGTATAGACCCTACCACAGATACGCAGTATTTT. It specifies CASSIDPTTDTQYF.